This T cell receptor (beta chain) appears in the sequencing data of a study of T cells after posttransplantation cyclophosphamide. With regard to this clone: The antigen is not known.

Clones were read by immunoSEQ multiplex PCR, and TCRdb kept only the in-frame ones, dropping some. The repertoire holds around 3,000 clones, with approximately 80% as singletons. Study-wide findings and caveats: Later post-transplant blood repertoires were often dominated by donor CD8+ memory clones. TRB overlap between skin or GI tissue T cells and blood was limited. TRB clonality was highly associated with recipient CMV seropositivity and reactivation.

The related graft donor's blood sample was taken on the day of bone marrow donation. The sample comprised memory CD8+ T cells sorted from blood. This clonotype originated in a woman between 55 and 75 years old in good health, CMV-negative, and a related stem cell transplant donor.

CDR3 residues: CASSLGSNEQFF. The CDR3 bases are TGTGCCAGCAGTTTAGGCAGCAATGAGCAGTTCTTC. The chain couples TRBV27 to TRBJ2-1; D is uncertain. Trimming left V 2 bases short and J 6 bases short, with 5 bases between. The germline V gene encodes CDR1 MNHEY and CDR2 SMNVEV (reference sequence). The length of the CDR3 is 12 residues.